The text below deals with one T cell receptor (beta chain). Its cognate antigen is unknown. Germline assignment: CDR1 SQVTM and CDR2 ANQGSEA. V was trimmed by 7 bases and J by 0 bases, leaving 19 bases between them. The CDR3 has 15 amino acids. Amplified material comprised TCR beta CDR3 regions derived from RNA transcripts. HTBI primers primed a first-round RT-PCR, and a second-round multiplex PCR followed. TCRdb re-called the multiplex PCR reads with MiXCR, one entry per CDR3 protein. Among approximately 700,000 distinct CDR3 sequences listed, 40% were seen once. Ophthalmopathy donors were characterized by moderate-to-severe activity, CAS of at least 3, NOSPECS of at least 4, and duration under 3 months. Pregnancy or lactation, uncontrolled infections and other autoimmune diseases were grounds for excluding patients. It was from about 9.1 ml of fresh peripheral blood that the PBMCs came. These data are taken from a study of Graves' ophthalmopathy and Graves' hyperthyroidism. General study points: Blood contained most expanded thyroid clonotypes exceeding 0.001 frequency.

The sequencing sample was made of peripheral blood. The genes are TRBV29-1 and TRBJ2-7; weak D call: TRBD2 (5 bases). The receptor was isolated from an adult man with Graves' ophthalmopathy. CDR3: CSGNTCRGNSYEQYF. Here the CDR3 DNA reads TGCAGCGGAAATACCTGTCGGGGAAACTCCTACGAGCAGTACTTC.